These T cell receptor beta chains were read from a single sample in a study of patients and donors after allogeneic stem cell transplantation. TCRdb re-called the RT-PCR reads through MiXCR, storing one row per CDR3 protein. The sample lists about 960,000 distinct CDR3 sequences; 18% were seen once. Source material: blood, either unsorted or a sorted T cell fraction (not recorded which). The receptors derive from a human donor who was either an allogeneic HSCT recipient or a stem cell or donor lymphocyte infusion donor (not recorded which). It is not recorded whose cells these are; they may come from a transplant donor. The CDR3 runs from the conserved cysteine through the conserved F or W. D genes are given only for firm matches. A row's size may be missing; if present it is once, few, many or a size class.

cdr3_length clone_size j_call v_call d_call cdr3_aa cdr3_nt
13 many TRBJ1-1 TRBV6-2/TRBV6-3 - CASSSDENTEAFF TGTGCCAGCAGTTCCGACGAGAACACTGAAGCTTTCTTT
11 few TRBJ1-1 TRBV11-2 - CASILVVEAFF TGTGCCAGCATCCTAGTGGTTGAAGCTTTCTTT
15 many TRBJ1-5 TRBV12-3/TRBV12-4 TRBD1 CASSRDRANNQPQHF TGTGCCAGCAGTCGGGACAGGGCTAATAATCAGCCCCAGCATTTT
19 few TRBJ1-5 TRBV14 - CASSQQDRDGDYSNQPQHF TGTGCCAGCAGCCAACAAGACCGGGACGGTGATTATAGCAATCAGCCCCAGCATTTT
14 - TRBJ2-6 TRBV20-1 - CSARLGAGANVLTF TGCAGTGCTAGACTCGGCGCTGGGGCCAACGTCCTGACTTTC
15 - TRBJ2-5 TRBV20-1 - CSASSGAGAQETQYF TGCAGTGCTAGCTCGGGGGCGGGGGCACAAGAGACCCAGTACTTC
13 few TRBJ1-2 TRBV27 - CASSAPSSPGYTF TGTGCCAGCAGTGCTCCATCTTCACCTGGCTACACCTTC
14 - TRBJ1-3 TRBV12-3/TRBV12-4 - CASSPQGGGNTIYF TGTGCCAGCAGTCCACAGGGAGGCGGAAACACCATATATTTT
15 - TRBJ1-1 TRBV4-1 - CASSQDRSSNTEAFF TGCGCCAGCAGCCAAGACAGGTCCTCGAACACTGAAGCTTTCTTT
15 few TRBJ2-2 TRBV15 - CATSRNLGDTGELFF TGTGCCACCAGCAGAAATCTAGGGGACACCGGGGAGCTGTTTTTT
16 - TRBJ2-2 TRBV12-3/TRBV12-4 - CASTKAVLPGTGELFF TGTGCCAGCACCAAAGCGGTACTGCCGGGCACCGGGGAGCTGTTTTTT
14 many TRBJ2-1 TRBV5-1 TRBD2 CASSNRGVDHEQFF TGCGCCAGCAGCAACCGGGGGGTGGACCATGAGCAGTTCTTC
15 few TRBJ2-2 TRBV24-1 TRBD1 CATSDRGRSDGELFF TGTGCCACCAGTGACAGGGGGCGAAGTGACGGGGAGCTGTTTTTT
12 - TRBJ2-1 TRBV6-5 - CASSYSSYEQFF TGTGCCAGCAGTTACTCCTCCTATGAGCAGTTCTTC
15 many TRBJ2-7 TRBV18 - CASSPPGQGSYEQYF TGTGCCAGCAGCCCACCCGGGCAGGGTAGTTACGAGCAGTACTTC